Listed here are 16 T cell receptor beta chains from one sample, sequenced in a study of T cell repertoires in cytomegalovirus infection. TCRdb analysed the reads with MiXCR anew, one entry per CDR3 protein. The sample shows roughly 200,000 distinct CDR3 sequences, about a sixth of them seen only once. Sequences were obtained from CD8+ T cells from PBMCs. These receptors all stem from a human donor in good health (CMV status not recorded). Some clones in this sample may be carry-over from other donors' samples.

This clonotype was seen only a few times. The chain links TRBV12-3 or TRBV12-4 to TRBJ1-5, with D uncertain. With 7 bases removed from V and 2 bases from J, the gap between germline ends came to 12 bases. CDR3 size: 14 residues. CDR3 loop: CASTYTVGNQPQHF. The DNA for the CDR3 is TGTGCCAGCACCTACACCGTCGGCAATCAGCCCCAGCATTTT.

This clonotype was counted once. In DNA form, the CDR3 reads TGTGCCAGCAGTCCCCTGGGGACCGATCAGCCCCAGCATTTT. It translates to CASSPLGTDQPQHF. The chain joins TRBV27 to TRBJ1-5; D may be TRBD1 (5 bases). Germline V gene sequence: CDR1 MNHEY, CDR2 SMNVEV (reference sequence). The V and J ends lost 5 bases and 5 bases respectively, with 13 bases between them. The CDR3 loop spans 14 amino acids.

This clonotype was counted a few times. The rearrangement uses TRBV7-2 and TRBJ2-5; the match to TRBD2 covers 9 bases. Germline CDR1 is SGHTA and CDR2 is FQGNSA. J was trimmed by 5 bases and V by 2 bases; bases with no gene match: 6. CDR3 length: 15 residues. In DNA form, the CDR3 reads TGTGCCAGCAGCTTAAGGGGACTAGCTATGGAGACCCAGTACTTC. Protein product: CASSLRGLAMETQYF.

The gene calls are TRBV28 and TRBJ2-2; D is perhaps TRBD1 (6 bases). The ends were cut back, 7 bases at V and 5 bases at J, with 23 bases in the middle. Germline V gives CDR1 MDHEN, CDR2 SYDVKM. The CDR3 runs 17 residues. The CDR3 spells CASTLRAGQLYTGELFF. The CDR3 DNA reads as TGTGCCAGCACCCTAAGGGCAGGACAGCTATATACCGGGGAGCTGTTTTTT.

The rearrangement uses TRBV6-2 or TRBV6-3 and TRBJ2-7, with 8 bases aligning to TRBD2. This CDR3 contains 15 residues. V shed 4 bases and J 1 base; nucleotides not matched to a gene: 6. Germline CDR1 reads MNHEY; CDR2 reads SVGEGT. CDR3 residues: CASSWLAGASYEQYF. CDR3 sequence (DNA): TGTGCCAGCAGTTGGCTAGCGGGTGCTTCCTACGAGCAGTACTTC.

This clonotype was found a few times. For the CDR3, the DNA is TGTGCCAGCAAATTACTTGTCGGGGTTCCTCCCTCCTACAATGAGCAGTTCTTC. The encoded protein is CASKLLVGVPPSYNEQFF. The V gene is TRBV2, the J gene TRBJ2-1; D perhaps matches TRBD2 (5 bases). V was clipped by 7 bases and J by 0 bases, with 22 bases between them. Germline V CDR1 and CDR2: SNHLY, FYNNEI. The CDR3 extends over 18 amino acids.

This clonotype came up a few times. The rearrangement uses TRBV12-3 or TRBV12-4 and TRBJ2-7; no clear D. Trimming left V 3 bases short and J 6 bases short, with 6 bases between. CDR3 length: 11 amino acids. CDR3 sequence reads: CASSFIGEQYF. CDR3 bases: TGTGCCAGCAGTTTTATTGGCGAGCAGTACTTC.

This clonotype appeared a few times. The chain links TRBV6-6 to TRBJ2-1; the match to TRBD1 covers 8 bases. The junction had 3 bases not matched to a gene; V was cut back by 2 bases and J by 3 bases. This CDR3 comprises 15 residues. Per germline, CDR1 MNHNY and CDR2 SVGAGI (reference sequence). The CDR3 DNA reads TGTGCCAGCAGTTACGACAGGGGCCTCTACAATGAGCAGTTCTTC. Its translation is CASSYDRGLYNEQFF.

This clonotype was seen more than once but under ten times. The J gene is TRBJ2-6, the V gene TRBV7-6; D not resolved. CDR1 is SGHVS and CDR2 is FNYEAQ in the germline V gene. CDR3 length: 17 residues. V was clipped by 5 bases and J by 0 bases, with 14 bases between them. The CDR3 loop is CASSRPVDDSGANVLTF. In nucleotides, the CDR3 is TGTGCCAGCAGCAGGCCCGTAGATGACTCTGGGGCCAACGTCCTGACTTTC.

CDR3 bases: TGCGCCAGCAGCCAAGTTAGGGGCTACTATGGCTACACCTTC. This encodes CASSQVRGYYGYTF. V and J are TRBV4-1 and TRBJ1-2; perhaps TRBD1 as D (5 bases). This CDR3 spans 14 amino acids. V lost 1 base and J 3 bases, leaving 9 bases between the germline ends. The germline gives CDR1 MGHRA, CDR2 YSYEKL.

The V call is TRBV9, the J call TRBJ1-2; a possible D gene is TRBD1 (6 bases). The germline V gene encodes CDR1 SGDLS and CDR2 YYNGEE. The V gene lost 4 bases and the J gene lost 2 bases, with 15 bases spanning the gap. This CDR3 is 15 amino acids long. The CDR3 sequence is CASSRERGTNYGYTF. In DNA form, the CDR3 reads TGTGCCAGCAGCCGGGAAAGGGGGACCAACTATGGCTACACCTTC.

Ten or more counts support this clonotype. In nucleotides, the CDR3 is TGTGCCAGCAGTTTACAAGGGGAGGGGTACAATGAGCAGTTCTTC. Translating it yields CASSLQGEGYNEQFF. The chain links TRBV12-3 or TRBV12-4 to TRBJ2-1; 7 bases fit TRBD2. The CDR3 contains 15 residues. Germline trimming cut 2 bases from V and 4 bases from J; bases unmatched to any gene: 5.

The table lists this clonotype with a few counts. V and J are TRBV2 and TRBJ2-7; 7 nucleotides align to TRBD1. Germline assignment: CDR1 SNHLY and CDR2 FYNNEI. After removal of 8 bases from V and 0 bases from J, the junction contained 7 bases not matched to a gene. The CDR3 extends over 14 amino acids. As DNA, the CDR3 is TGTGCCAGCGGACCGACAGGGAGCTCCTACGAGCAGTACTTC. This sequence encodes CASGPTGSSYEQYF.

This clonotype was found a few times. This chain connects TRBV19 to TRBJ2-1, with TRBD2 identical over 8 bases. Germline trimming cut 4 bases from V and 8 bases from J; bases unmatched to any gene: 4. Germline V gives CDR1 LNHDA, CDR2 SQIVND (reference sequence). CDR3 length: 13 amino acids. The CDR3: CASSKPGLDEQFF. The CDR3 nucleotides read TGTGCCAGTAGTAAACCGGGACTAGATGAGCAGTTCTTC.

The V and J genes are TRBV9 and TRBJ1-3; D not certain. CDR1 and CDR2 (germline): SGDLS, YYNGEE. This CDR3 contains 14 residues. Trimming removed 3 bases at V and 0 bases at J, with 7 bases between. The CDR3 bases are TGTGCCAGCAGCGACACCTCCTCTGGAAACACCATATATTTT. This translates into CASSDTSSGNTIYF.

J is TRBJ2-7 and V is TRBV15; D ambiguous. CDR1 is LNHNV and CDR2 is YYDKDF in the germline V gene (reference sequence). V was clipped by 1 base and J by 3 bases, with 22 bases between them. This CDR3 spans 18 amino acids. The CDR3 here is CATSRGLLHEIHFYEQYF. Written as DNA, the CDR3 is TGTGCCACCAGCAGAGGCCTATTACATGAAATCCACTTCTACGAGCAGTACTTC.